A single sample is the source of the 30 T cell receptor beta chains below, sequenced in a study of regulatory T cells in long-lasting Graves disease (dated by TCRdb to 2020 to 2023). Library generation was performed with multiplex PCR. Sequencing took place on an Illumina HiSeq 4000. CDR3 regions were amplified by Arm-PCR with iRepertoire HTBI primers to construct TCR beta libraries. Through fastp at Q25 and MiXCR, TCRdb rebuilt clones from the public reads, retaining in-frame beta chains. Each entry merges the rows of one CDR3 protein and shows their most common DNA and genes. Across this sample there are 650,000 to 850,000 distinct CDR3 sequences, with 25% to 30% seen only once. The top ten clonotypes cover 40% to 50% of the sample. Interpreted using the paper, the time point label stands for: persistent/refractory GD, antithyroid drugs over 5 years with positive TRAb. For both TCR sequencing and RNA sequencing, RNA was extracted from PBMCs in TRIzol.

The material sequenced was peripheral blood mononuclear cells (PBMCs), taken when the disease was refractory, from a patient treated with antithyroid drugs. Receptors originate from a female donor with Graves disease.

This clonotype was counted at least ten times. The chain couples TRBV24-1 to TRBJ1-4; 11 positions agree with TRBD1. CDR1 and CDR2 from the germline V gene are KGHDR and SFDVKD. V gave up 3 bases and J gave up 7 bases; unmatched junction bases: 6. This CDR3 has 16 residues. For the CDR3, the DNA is TGTGCCACCAGTGATCCAGGACAGGGGGCGCGTGAAAAACTGTTTTTT. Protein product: CATSDPGQGAREKLFF.

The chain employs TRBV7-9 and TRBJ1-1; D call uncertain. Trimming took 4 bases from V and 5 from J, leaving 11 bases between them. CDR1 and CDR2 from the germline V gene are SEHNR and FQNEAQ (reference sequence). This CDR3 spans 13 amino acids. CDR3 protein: CASSSLRVTEAFF. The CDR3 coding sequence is TGTGCCAGCAGCTCCCTGCGGGTTACTGAAGCTTTCTTT.

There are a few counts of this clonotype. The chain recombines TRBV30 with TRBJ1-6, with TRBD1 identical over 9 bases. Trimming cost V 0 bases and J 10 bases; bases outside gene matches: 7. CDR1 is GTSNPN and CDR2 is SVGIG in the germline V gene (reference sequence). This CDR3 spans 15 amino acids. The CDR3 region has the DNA TGTGCCTGGAGTGTCCCGGGACAGGGTGGATCACCCCTCCACTTT. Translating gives CAWSVPGQGGSPLHF.

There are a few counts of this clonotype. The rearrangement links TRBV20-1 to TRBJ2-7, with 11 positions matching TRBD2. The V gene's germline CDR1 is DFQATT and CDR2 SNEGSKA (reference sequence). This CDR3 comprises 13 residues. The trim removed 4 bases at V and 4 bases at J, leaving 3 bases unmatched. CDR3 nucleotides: TGCAGTGCTAAACTAGCGGGAGTATACGAGCAGTACTTC. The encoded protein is CSAKLAGVYEQYF.

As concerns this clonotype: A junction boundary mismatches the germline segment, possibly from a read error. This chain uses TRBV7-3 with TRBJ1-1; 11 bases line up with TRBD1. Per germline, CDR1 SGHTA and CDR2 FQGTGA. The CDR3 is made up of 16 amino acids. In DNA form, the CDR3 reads TGTGCCGGCAGCGGTGGGACAGGGGGACCGAACACTGAAGCTTTCTTT. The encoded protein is CAGSGGTGGPNTEAFF.

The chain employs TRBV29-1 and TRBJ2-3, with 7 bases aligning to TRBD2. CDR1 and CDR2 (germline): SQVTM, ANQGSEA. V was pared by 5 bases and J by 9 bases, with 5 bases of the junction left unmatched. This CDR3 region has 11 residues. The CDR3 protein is CSVLSGTTQYF. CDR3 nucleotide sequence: TGCAGCGTTCTAAGCGGGACGACGCAGTATTTT.

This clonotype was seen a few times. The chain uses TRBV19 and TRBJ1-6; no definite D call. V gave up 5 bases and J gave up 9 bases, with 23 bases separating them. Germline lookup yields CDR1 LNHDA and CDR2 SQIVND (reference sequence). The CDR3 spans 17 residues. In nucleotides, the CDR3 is TGTGCCAGTAGTCAAGTCGGCGTGGTACGCGCCCGTTCACCCCTCCACTTT. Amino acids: CASSQVGVVRARSPLHF.

This CDR3 is CASSESSGAFF. Here the CDR3 DNA reads TGTGCCAGCAGTGAAAGTAGCGGGGCTTTCTTT. The chain links TRBV6-1 to TRBJ1-1; D is uncertain. This CDR3 is built from 11 residues. The germline gives CDR1 MNHNS, CDR2 SASEGT. V lost 2 bases, J lost 11 bases, and 9 bases lay in between.

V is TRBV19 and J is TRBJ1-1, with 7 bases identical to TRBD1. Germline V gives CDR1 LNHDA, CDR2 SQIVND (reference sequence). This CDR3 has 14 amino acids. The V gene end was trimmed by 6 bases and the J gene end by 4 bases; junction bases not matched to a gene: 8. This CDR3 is CASRVQGTTTEAFF. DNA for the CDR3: TGTGCCAGTAGAGTACAGGGGACCACCACTGAAGCTTTCTTT.

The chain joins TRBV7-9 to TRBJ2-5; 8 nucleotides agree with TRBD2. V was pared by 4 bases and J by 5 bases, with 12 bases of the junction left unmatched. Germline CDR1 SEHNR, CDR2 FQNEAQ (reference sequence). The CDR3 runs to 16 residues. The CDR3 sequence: CASSSRVSGSGETQYF. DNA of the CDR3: TGTGCCAGCAGCTCGAGGGTGAGCGGGAGCGGTGAGACCCAGTACTTC.

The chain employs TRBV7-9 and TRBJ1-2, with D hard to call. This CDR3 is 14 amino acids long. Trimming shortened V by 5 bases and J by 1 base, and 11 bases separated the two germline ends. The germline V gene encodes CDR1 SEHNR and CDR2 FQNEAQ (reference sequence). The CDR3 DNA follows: TGTGCCAGCAGCACCCGGGATCTTAACTATGGCTACACCTTC. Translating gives CASSTRDLNYGYTF.

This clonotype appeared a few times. The CDR3 coding sequence is TGCAGTGCTTCCGACGTGATAAACGGACTAGCGGGCTTGGAGACCCAGTACTTC. Its protein is CSASDVINGLAGLETQYF. The chain recombines TRBV20-1 with TRBJ2-5; 11 nucleotides match TRBD2. Trimming cost V 5 bases and J 5 bases; bases outside gene matches: 19. CDR3 length equals 18 residues. Germline V gene sequence: CDR1 DFQATT, CDR2 SNEGSKA (reference sequence).

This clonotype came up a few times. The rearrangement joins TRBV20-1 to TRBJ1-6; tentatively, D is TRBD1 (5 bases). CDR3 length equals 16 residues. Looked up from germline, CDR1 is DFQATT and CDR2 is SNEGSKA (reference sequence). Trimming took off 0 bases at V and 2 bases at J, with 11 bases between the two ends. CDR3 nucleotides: TGCAGTGCTAGAGATCGCCAGGGACCCTATAATTCACCCCTCCACTTT. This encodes CSARDRQGPYNSPLHF.

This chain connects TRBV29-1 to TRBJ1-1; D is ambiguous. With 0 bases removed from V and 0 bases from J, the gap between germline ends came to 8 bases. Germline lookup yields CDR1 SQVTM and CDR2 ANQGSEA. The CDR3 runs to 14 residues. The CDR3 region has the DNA TGCAGCGTTGAAGATATGGGGATGAACACTGAAGCTTTCTTT. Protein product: CSVEDMGMNTEAFF.

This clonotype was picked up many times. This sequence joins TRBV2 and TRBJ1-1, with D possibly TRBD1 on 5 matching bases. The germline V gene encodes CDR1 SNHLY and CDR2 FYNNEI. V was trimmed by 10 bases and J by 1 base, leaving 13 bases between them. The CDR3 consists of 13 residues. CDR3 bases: TGTGCCAAGAAGACAGAGCAGAACACTGAAGCTTTCTTT. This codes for CAKKTEQNTEAFF.

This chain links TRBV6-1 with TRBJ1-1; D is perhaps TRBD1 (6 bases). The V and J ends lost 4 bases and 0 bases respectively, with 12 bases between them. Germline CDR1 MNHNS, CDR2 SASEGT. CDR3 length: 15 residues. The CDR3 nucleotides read TGTGCCAGCAGTGTCCGACAGGCGGTGAACACTGAAGCTTTCTTT. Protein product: CASSVRQAVNTEAFF.

Here the CDR3 DNA reads TGTGCCATCAGTGGAGCAGGAGGTAACACTGAAGCTTTCTTT. Its translation is CAISGAGGNTEAFF. The chain is built from TRBV10-3 and TRBJ1-1, with no clear D. The germline CDR1 and CDR2 sequences are ENHRY and SYGVKD. V shed 4 bases and J shed 2 bases, with 11 bases lying between them. This CDR3 is built from 14 residues.

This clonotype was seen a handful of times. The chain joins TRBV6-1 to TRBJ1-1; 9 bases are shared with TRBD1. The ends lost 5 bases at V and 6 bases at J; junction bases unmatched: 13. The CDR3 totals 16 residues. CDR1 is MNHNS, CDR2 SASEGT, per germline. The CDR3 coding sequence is TGTGCCAGCAGTAACACAGGGGGCGCGACGGTCTCTGAAGCTTTCTTT. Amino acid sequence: CASSNTGGATVSEAFF.

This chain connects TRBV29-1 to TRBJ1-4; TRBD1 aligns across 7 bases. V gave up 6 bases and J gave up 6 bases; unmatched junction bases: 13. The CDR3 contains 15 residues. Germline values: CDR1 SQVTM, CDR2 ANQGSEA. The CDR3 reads CSVDRMAQGDEKLFF. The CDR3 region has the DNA TGCAGCGTCGACCGAATGGCGCAGGGGGATGAAAAACTGTTTTTT.

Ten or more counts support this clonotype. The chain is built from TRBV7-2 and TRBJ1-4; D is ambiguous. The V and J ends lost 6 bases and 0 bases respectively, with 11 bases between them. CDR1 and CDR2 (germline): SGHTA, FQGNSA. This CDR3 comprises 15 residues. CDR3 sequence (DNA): TGTGCCAGCAGTCCTGAAGGTGCAACTAATGAAAAACTGTTTTTT. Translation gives CASSPEGATNEKLFF. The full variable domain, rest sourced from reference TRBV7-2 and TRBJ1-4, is GAGVSQSPSNKVTEKGKDVELRCDPISGHTALYWYRQSLGQGLEFLIYFQGNSAPDKSGLPSDRFSAERTGGSVSTLTIQRTQQEDSAVYLCASSPEGATNEKLFFGSGTQLSVL.

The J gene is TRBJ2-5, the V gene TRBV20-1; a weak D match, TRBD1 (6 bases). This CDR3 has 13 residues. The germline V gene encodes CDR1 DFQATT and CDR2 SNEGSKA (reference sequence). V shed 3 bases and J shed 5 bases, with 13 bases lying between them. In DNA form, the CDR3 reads TGCAGTGCTAGGGACAGAATAAGGGAGACCCAGTACTTC. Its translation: CSARDRIRETQYF.

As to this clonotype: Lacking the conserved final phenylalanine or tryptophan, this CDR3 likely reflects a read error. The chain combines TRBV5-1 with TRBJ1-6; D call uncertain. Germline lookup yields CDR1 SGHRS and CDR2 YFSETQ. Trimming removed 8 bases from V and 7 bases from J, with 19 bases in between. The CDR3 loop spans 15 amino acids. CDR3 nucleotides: TGCGCCAGTCAGCGACAAACCGGAGGGAATTCACCCCTCCACTCT. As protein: CASQRQTGGNSPLHS.

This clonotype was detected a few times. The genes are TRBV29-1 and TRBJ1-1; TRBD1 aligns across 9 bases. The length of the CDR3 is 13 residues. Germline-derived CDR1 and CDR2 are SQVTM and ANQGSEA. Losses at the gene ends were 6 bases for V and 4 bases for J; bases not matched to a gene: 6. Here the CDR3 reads CSVGDRVGTEAFF. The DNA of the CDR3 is TGCAGCGTCGGGGACAGGGTCGGCACTGAAGCTTTCTTT.

CDR3 residues: CSARGEGDYEQYF. CDR3 nucleotide sequence: TGCAGTGCTAGAGGGGAAGGGGACTACGAGCAGTACTTC. The chain has TRBV20-1 and TRBJ2-7; D might be TRBD1 (5 bases). V dropped 1 base and J dropped 3 bases, with 10 bases sitting between them. The CDR3 loop spans 13 amino acids. Germline V gives CDR1 DFQATT, CDR2 SNEGSKA (reference sequence).

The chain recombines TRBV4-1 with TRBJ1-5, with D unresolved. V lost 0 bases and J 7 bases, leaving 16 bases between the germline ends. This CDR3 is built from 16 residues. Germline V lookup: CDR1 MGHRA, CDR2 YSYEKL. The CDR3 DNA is TGCGCCAGCAGCCAAGATTCCGGCGCCCGCCCGCAGCCCCAGCATTTT. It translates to CASSQDSGARPQPQHF.

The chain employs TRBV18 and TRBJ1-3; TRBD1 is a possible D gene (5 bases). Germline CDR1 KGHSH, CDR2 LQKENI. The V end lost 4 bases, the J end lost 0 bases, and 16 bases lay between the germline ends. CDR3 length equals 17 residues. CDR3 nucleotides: TGTGCCAGCTCACTTGAATTGGGACGCAGCTCTGGAAACACCATATATTTT. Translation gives CASSLELGRSSGNTIYF. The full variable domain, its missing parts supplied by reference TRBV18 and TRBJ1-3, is NAGVMQNPRHLVRRRGQEARLRCSPMKGHSHVYWYRQLPEEGLKFMVYLQKENIIDESGMPKERFSAEFPKEGPSILRIQQVVRGDSAAYFCASSLELGRSSGNTIYFGEGSWLTVV.

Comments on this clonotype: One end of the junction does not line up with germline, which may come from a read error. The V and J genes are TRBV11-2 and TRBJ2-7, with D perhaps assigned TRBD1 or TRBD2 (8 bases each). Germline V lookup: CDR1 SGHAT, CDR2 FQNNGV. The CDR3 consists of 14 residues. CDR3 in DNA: TGTGCCGGCAGCCCCCGGGACAGGAGCGGGGGGCAGTACTTC. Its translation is CAGSPRDRSGGQYF.

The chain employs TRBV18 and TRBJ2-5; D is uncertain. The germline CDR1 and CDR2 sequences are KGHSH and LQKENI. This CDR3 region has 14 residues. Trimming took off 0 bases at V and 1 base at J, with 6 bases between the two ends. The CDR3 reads CASSPPSLQETQYF. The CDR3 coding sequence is TGTGCCAGCTCACCACCCAGTCTCCAAGAGACCCAGTACTTC.

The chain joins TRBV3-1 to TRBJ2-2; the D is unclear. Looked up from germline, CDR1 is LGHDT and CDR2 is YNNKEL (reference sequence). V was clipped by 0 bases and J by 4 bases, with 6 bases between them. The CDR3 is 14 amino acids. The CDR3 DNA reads TGTGCCAGCAGCCAAGATACAGCCACCGGGGAGCTGTTTTTT. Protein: CASSQDTATGELFF.

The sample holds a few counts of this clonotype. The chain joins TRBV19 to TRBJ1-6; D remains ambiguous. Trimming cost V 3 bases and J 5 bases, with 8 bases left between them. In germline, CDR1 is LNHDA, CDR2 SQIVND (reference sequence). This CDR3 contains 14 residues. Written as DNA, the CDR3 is TGTGCCAGTAGTATTGGAACTAATAATTCACCCCTCCACTTT. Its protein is CASSIGTNNSPLHF.